Following are 16 T cell receptor beta chains from one sample sequenced in a study of early T cells in non-severe SARS-CoV-2 infection. One entry per CDR3 protein results from TCRdb running MiXCR on the 5' RACE reads. The sample consists of about 60,000 distinct CDR3 sequences, approximately 10% of them appearing once. Sequencing was performed on whole blood, taken at baseline. These receptors originate from an adult who was a healthcare worker with PCR-confirmed SARS-CoV-2 infection or an uninfected control (not recorded which).

This clonotype was picked up many times. V usage is TRBV11-2 and J usage is TRBJ2-3, with no clear D. V lost 5 bases, J lost 0 bases, and 12 bases lay in between. The CDR3 length is 15 residues. Germline V gene data show CDR1 as SGHAT and CDR2 as FQNNGV. CDR3 nucleotides: TGTGCCAGCAGCCTACGAAGGCGTAGCACAGATACGCAGTATTTT. Amino acids: CASSLRRRSTDTQYF.

This clonotype was seen more than once but under ten times. V and J are TRBV3-1 and TRBJ2-7; a possible D gene is TRBD2 (6 bases). V was clipped by 1 base and J by 6 bases, with 13 bases between them. CDR3 length equals 14 residues. The germline V gene has CDR1 LGHDT and CDR2 YNNKEL (reference sequence). This chain's CDR3 is CASSQGWGGGEQYF. The CDR3 bases are TGTGCCAGCAGCCAAGGCTGGGGAGGCGGCGAGCAGTACTTC.

The V and J genes are TRBV19 and TRBJ2-3; D gene uncertain. The V end lost 6 bases, the J end lost 2 bases, and 12 bases lay between the germline ends. The germline CDR1 and CDR2 sequences are LNHDA and SQIVND (reference sequence). The CDR3 length is 14 residues. The CDR3 DNA is TGTGCCAGTAGCCGACCAATACTCACAGATACGCAGTATTTT. The encoded protein is CASSRPILTDTQYF. The variable domain in full, completed from reference TRBV19 and TRBJ2-3, reads DGGITQSPKYLFRKEGQNVTLSCEQNLNHDAMYWYRQDPGQGLRLIYYSQIVNDFQKGDIAEGYSVSREKKESFPLTVTSAQKNPTAFYLCASSRPILTDTQYFGPGTRLTVL.

The chain recombines TRBV6-5 with TRBJ2-5; 12 bases are a match to TRBD2. J lost 4 bases, V lost 2 bases, and 5 bases had no gene match. The CDR3 consists of 16 residues. Looked up from germline, CDR1 is MNHEY and CDR2 is SVGAGI. The CDR3 bases are TGTGCCAGCAGTTACCGACTAGCGGGGGTAGGAGAGACCCAGTACTTC. It yields the protein CASSYRLAGVGETQYF.

This clonotype was seen ten or more times. The rearrangement uses TRBV5-4 and TRBJ2-3; 11 bases are shared with TRBD2. After removal of 0 bases from V and 5 bases from J, the junction contained 2 bases not matched to a gene. CDR3 length equals 15 residues. Germline V gene data show CDR1 as SGHNT and CDR2 as YYREEE (reference sequence). CDR3 protein: CASSLVGLAGDTQYF. The CDR3 nucleotides are TGTGCCAGCAGCTTGGTAGGACTAGCGGGAGATACGCAGTATTTT.

The chain carries TRBV7-9 and TRBJ2-3; 7 bases are a match to TRBD2. V lost 2 bases to trimming and J lost 3 bases; unmatched junction nucleotides: 5. The germline CDR1 and CDR2 sequences are SEHNR and FQNEAQ (reference sequence). The CDR3 contains 15 residues. In nucleotides, the CDR3 is TGTGCCAGCAGCTTATACGGGGGGTCTACAGATACGCAGTATTTT. The encoded protein is CASSLYGGSTDTQYF. The full variable domain, rest sourced from reference TRBV7-9 and TRBJ2-3, is DTGVSQNPRHKITKRGQNVTFRCDPISEHNRLYWYRQTLGQGPEFLTYFQNEAQLEKSRLLSDRFSAERPKGSFSTLEIQRTEQGDSAMYLCASSLYGGSTDTQYFGPGTRLTVL.

This clonotype was seen a few times. V is TRBV5-1 and J is TRBJ1-5; 7 bases are a match to TRBD1. Germline V CDR1 and CDR2: SGHRS, YFSETQ. This CDR3 has 16 residues. Trimming at V came to 0 bases and at J to 6 bases, leaving 9 bases not matched to a gene. The CDR3 protein is CASSLGVTGSGQPQHF. In DNA, the CDR3 is TGCGCCAGCAGCTTGGGGGTGACAGGGTCGGGTCAGCCCCAGCATTTT.

At least ten counts were recorded for this clonotype. This sequence joins TRBV7-9 and TRBJ2-7, with D perhaps assigned TRBD1 or TRBD2 (5 bases each). The CDR3 runs to 13 residues. Trimming removed 5 bases from V and 2 bases from J, with 10 bases in between. The germline V gene has CDR1 SEHNR and CDR2 FQNEAQ (reference sequence). The CDR3 sequence: CASSPRDAYEQYF. CDR3 DNA: TGTGCCAGCAGCCCGAGGGACGCCTACGAGCAGTACTTC. The variable domain in full, with the rest retrieved from reference TRBV7-9 and TRBJ2-7, is DTGVSQNPRHKITKRGQNVTFRCDPISEHNRLYWYRQTLGQGPEFLTYFQNEAQLEKSRLLSDRFSAERPKGSFSTLEIQRTEQGDSAMYLCASSPRDAYEQYFGPGTRLTVT.

This rearrangement joins TRBV11-2 to TRBJ2-3; D possibly matches TRBD1 or TRBD2 (5 bases each). The V gene's germline CDR1 is SGHAT and CDR2 FQNNGV. The germline V and J ends were trimmed by 3 bases and 0 bases, with 13 bases remaining between them. The CDR3 runs 16 residues. CDR3 DNA sequence: TGTGCCAGCAGCTTTGGTGGGGACCGAAGCACAGATACGCAGTATTTT. Translating it yields CASSFGGDRSTDTQYF. Together with reference TRBV11-2 and TRBJ2-3, the CDR3 gives the full variable domain: EAGVAQSPRYKIIEKRQSVAFWCNPISGHATLYWYQQILGQGPKLLIQFQNNGVVDDSQLPKDRFSAERLKGVDSTLKIQPAKLEDSAVYLCASSFGGDRSTDTQYFGPGTRLTVL.

This clonotype has ten or more counts. The gene calls are TRBV28 and TRBJ1-2; maybe TRBD1 (6 bases). Germline V lookup: CDR1 MDHEN, CDR2 SYDVKM. The CDR3 length is 16 residues. The V and J ends lost 7 bases and 1 base respectively, with 19 bases between them. The CDR3 region is CASIHTAEGDNYGYTF. For the CDR3, the DNA is TGTGCCAGCATCCATACCGCAGAGGGGGATAACTATGGCTACACCTTC.

The rearrangement joins TRBV9 to TRBJ2-3; D ambiguous. V lost 0 bases and J 2 bases, leaving 7 bases between the germline ends. The CDR3 loop spans 14 amino acids. The germline V gene has CDR1 SGDLS and CDR2 YYNGEE. The CDR3 region is CASSVGTVTDTQYF. CDR3 sequence (DNA): TGTGCCAGCAGCGTAGGGACGGTCACAGATACGCAGTATTTT.

In its sample, this clonotype was seen many times. V usage is TRBV6-1 and J usage is TRBJ2-1; D may be TRBD2 (5 bases). Germline assignment: CDR1 MNHNS and CDR2 SASEGT. The CDR3 loop spans 14 amino acids. V lost 6 bases, J lost 7 bases, and 16 bases lay in between. For the CDR3, the DNA is TGTGCCAGCAGGATCGAGGTGGGGAGTAATGAGCAGTTCTTC. Translating gives CASRIEVGSNEQFF.

The chain is built from TRBV12-3 or TRBV12-4 and TRBJ2-7, with D perhaps matching TRBD1 or TRBD2 (5 bases each). The CDR3 is made up of 14 amino acids. Trimming removed 1 base from V and 0 bases from J, with 7 bases in between. CDR3 coding DNA: TGTGCCAGCAGTTTAGTCGGGGCCTCCTACGAGCAGTACTTC. Its translation: CASSLVGASYEQYF.

This clonotype has just a few counts. V is TRBV11-2 and J is TRBJ2-1; TRBD2 is a possible D gene (6 bases). Germline CDR1 is SGHAT and CDR2 is FQNNGV. This CDR3 region has 13 residues. V was cut by 5 bases and J by 6 bases, with 11 bases left in between. Written as DNA, the CDR3 is TGTGCCAGCAGCCCTCGGGGGATCAATGAGCAGTTCTTC. Translated: CASSPRGINEQFF.

This clonotype was seen repeatedly, ten times or more. CDR3 residues: CASSLQSVNEKLFF. The CDR3 nucleotides are TGTGCCAGCAGCCTACAATCGGTTAATGAAAAACTGTTTTTT. This sequence joins TRBV7-9 and TRBJ1-4; D is ambiguous. The CDR3 runs 14 residues. Looked up from germline, CDR1 is SEHNR and CDR2 is FQNEAQ (reference sequence). V was shortened by 5 bases and J by 4 bases, with 11 bases between the two germline ends.

This clonotype was seen a few times. The CDR3 coding sequence is TGTGCCAGCAGTTTATTGCTCGCTAGCGGGGGGAACACAGATACGCAGTATTTT. This encodes CASSLLLASGGNTDTQYF. The J gene is TRBJ2-3, the V gene TRBV27; 11 positions match TRBD2. V was clipped by 1 base and J by 2 bases; unmatched bases: 8. CDR1 MNHEY and CDR2 SMNVEV come from the germline V gene (reference sequence). The CDR3 runs to 18 residues.